The clone carrying this TCR beta chain came up once. Its antigen remains unidentified. The table came from immunoSEQ multiplex PCR; TCRdb's copy has only in-frame clones and leaves some out. This table holds fewer than 70,000 clones, roughly nine tenths found once. These data are taken from a study of chemoradiotherapy in HPV16-positive cancers. Looking at the study overall: Candidate HPV-specific T-cell clones and common TCR motifs came from functional assays in a couple of HPV16-positive patients. Findings of the study overall: HPV-responsive T-cell expansion during chemoradiotherapy was linked to improved recurrence-free survival in HPV16-positive patients. Candidate HPV-specific clones and E7-related TCR motifs grew in tumor during treatment.

CDR3 size: 15 residues. Germline V gene lookup returns CDR1 LNHDA and CDR2 SQIVND (reference sequence). J gave up 6 bases and V 5 bases, and 9 bases lay outside the gene matches. Over chemoradiotherapy, repertoires were sampled more than once. The rearrangement joins TRBV19 to TRBJ2-7; 11 bases are a match to TRBD1. This specimen consisted of blood, obtained from a patient who underwent chemoradiotherapy. The clonotype comes from a human donor with HPV-associated anogenital cancer. CDR3 DNA sequence: TGTGCCAGTAGTGCGAGGGACAGGGGGTCTCTCGAGCAGTACTTC. Its protein product is CASSARDRGSLEQYF.